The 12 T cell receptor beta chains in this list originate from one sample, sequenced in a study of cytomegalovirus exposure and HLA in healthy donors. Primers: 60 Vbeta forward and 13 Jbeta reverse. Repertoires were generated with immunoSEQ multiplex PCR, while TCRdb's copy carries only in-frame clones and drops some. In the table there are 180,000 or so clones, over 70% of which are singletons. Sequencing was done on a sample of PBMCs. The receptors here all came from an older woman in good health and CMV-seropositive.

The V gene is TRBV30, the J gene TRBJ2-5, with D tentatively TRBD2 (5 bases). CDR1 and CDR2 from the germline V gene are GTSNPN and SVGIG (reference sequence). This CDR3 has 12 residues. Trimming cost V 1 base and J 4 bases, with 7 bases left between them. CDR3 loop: CAWSAGGETQYF. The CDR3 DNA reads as TGTGCCTGGAGTGCAGGAGGAGAGACCCAGTACTTC.

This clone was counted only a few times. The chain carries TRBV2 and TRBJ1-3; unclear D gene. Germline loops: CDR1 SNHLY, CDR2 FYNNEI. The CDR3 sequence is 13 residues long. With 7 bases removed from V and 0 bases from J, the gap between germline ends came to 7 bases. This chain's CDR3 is CASKGGSGNTIYF. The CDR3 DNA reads TGTGCCAGCAAGGGAGGCTCTGGAAACACCATATATTTT. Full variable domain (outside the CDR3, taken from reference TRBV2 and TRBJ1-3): EPEVTQTPSHQVTQMGQEVILRCVPISNHLYFYWYRQILGQKVEFLVSFYNNEISEKSEIFDDQFSVERPDGSNFTLKIRSTKLEDSAMYFCASKGGSGNTIYFGEGSWLTVV.

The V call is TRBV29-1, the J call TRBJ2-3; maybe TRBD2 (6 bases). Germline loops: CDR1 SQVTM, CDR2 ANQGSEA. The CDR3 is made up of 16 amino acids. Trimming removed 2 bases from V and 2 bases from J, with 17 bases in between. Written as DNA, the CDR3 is TGCAGCGTTGAAAGGGTGAGCGGGTCGATCACAGATACGCAGTATTTT. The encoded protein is CSVERVSGSITDTQYF.

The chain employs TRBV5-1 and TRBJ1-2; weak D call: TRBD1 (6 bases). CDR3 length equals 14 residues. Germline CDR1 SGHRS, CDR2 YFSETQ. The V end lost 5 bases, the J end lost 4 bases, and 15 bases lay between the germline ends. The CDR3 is CASSSGQSSYGYTF. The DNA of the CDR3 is TGCGCCAGCAGTTCGGGACAATCTTCCTATGGCTACACCTTC.

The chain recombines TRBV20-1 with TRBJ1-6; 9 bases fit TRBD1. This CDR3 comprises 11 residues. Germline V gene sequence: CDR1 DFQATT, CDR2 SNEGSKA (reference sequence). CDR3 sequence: CGTGRNSPLHF. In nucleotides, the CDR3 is TGCGGGACAGGGAGGAATTCACCCCTCCACTTT.

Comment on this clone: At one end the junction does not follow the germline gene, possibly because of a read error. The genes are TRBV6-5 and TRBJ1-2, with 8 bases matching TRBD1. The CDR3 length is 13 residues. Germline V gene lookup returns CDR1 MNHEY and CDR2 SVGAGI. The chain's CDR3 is CASSTGGRSWAHF. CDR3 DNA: TGTGCCAGCAGCACAGGGGGTAGAAGTTGGGCTCACTTC.

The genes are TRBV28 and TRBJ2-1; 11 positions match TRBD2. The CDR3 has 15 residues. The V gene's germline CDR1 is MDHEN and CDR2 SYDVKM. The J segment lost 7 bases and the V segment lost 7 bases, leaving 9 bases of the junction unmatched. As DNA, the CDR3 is TGTGCCAGCAACACTGGGGCTAGCGGGAGGAATGAGCAGTTCTTC. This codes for CASNTGASGRNEQFF. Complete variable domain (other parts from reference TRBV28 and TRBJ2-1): DVKVTQSSRYLVKRTGEKVFLECVQDMDHENMFWYRQDPGLGLRLIYFSYDVKMKEKGDIPEGYSVSREKKERFSLILESASTNQTSMYLCASNTGASGRNEQFFGPGTRLTVL.

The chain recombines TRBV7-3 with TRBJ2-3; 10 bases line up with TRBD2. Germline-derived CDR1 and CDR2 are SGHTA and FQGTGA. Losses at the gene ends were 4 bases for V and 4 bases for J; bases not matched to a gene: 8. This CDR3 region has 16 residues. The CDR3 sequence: CASSSSAGGPPDTQYF. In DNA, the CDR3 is TGTGCCAGCAGCTCATCAGCGGGAGGGCCGCCAGATACGCAGTATTTT.

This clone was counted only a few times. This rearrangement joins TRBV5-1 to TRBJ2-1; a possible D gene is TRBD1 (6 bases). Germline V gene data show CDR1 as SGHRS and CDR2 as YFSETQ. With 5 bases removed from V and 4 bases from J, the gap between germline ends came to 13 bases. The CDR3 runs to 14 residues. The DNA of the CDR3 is TGCGCCAGCAGACAAGATGACAGGTACAATGAGCAGTTCTTC. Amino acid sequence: CASRQDDRYNEQFF.

Here the CDR3 DNA reads TGTGCCAGCGGGGCGGGAGGGTCGGGCAATCAGCCCCAGCATTTT. Residues: CASGAGGSGNQPQHF. This chain links TRBV2 with TRBJ1-5; D is possibly TRBD1 (5 bases). This CDR3 has 15 amino acids. The germline V gene has CDR1 SNHLY and CDR2 FYNNEI. V was pared by 8 bases and J by 2 bases, with 16 bases between.

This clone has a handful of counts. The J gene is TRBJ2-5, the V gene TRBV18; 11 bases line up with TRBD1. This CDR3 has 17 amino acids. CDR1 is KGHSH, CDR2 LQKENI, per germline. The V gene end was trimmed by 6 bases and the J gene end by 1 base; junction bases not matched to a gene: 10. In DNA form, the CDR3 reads TGTGCCAGCTCTAACACTGGAGGGACAGGGGGCCAAGAGACCCAGTACTTC. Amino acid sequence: CASSNTGGTGGQETQYF. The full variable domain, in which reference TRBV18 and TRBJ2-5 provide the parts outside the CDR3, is NAGVMQNPRHLVRRRGQEARLRCSPMKGHSHVYWYRQLPEEGLKFMVYLQKENIIDESGMPKERFSAEFPKEGPSILRIQQVVRGDSAAYFCASSNTGGTGGQETQYFGPGTRLLVL.

The CDR3, as DNA: TGTGCCAGCAGTTACTACTCCAACCAGGACAGCAATGAGCAGTTCTTC. As protein: CASSYYSNQDSNEQFF. The chain uses TRBV6-5 and TRBJ2-1; TRBD1 might be the D (6 bases). Germline V gene sequence: CDR1 MNHEY, CDR2 SVGAGI. The CDR3 covers 16 residues. V was pared by 1 base and J by 6 bases, with 16 bases between.